The 18 T cell receptor beta chains listed next were all sequenced from one sample in a study of T cells in tumors after PD-1 blockade. The repertoire was sequenced with immunoSEQ multiplex PCR; TCRdb's copy has only in-frame clones and lacks some. The table lists 60,000 or so clones, over 75% of them singletons, with 10% to 15% in the top ten. The sequencing used PBMCs, collected before anti-PD-1 treatment. The receptors shown here come from a human donor with basal cell carcinoma.

This clone was observed a few times. The chain couples TRBV2 to TRBJ1-1; tentatively, D is TRBD1 (6 bases). There are 18 residues in the CDR3. Germline assignment: CDR1 SNHLY and CDR2 FYNNEI. V lost 9 bases to trimming and J lost 0 bases, with 26 bases between them. DNA of the CDR3: TGTGCCAGAGAGAGGACGTTGACGGGACAAATAATGAACACTGAAGCTTTCTTT. Residues: CARERTLTGQIMNTEAFF.

This clone was recorded once. CDR3 in amino acids: CAWDVLGEPNEQFF. CDR3 DNA sequence: TGTGCCTGGGACGTACTAGGCGAGCCCAATGAGCAGTTCTTC. V usage is TRBV30 and J usage is TRBJ2-1; possibly TRBD2 for D (5 bases). Germline values: CDR1 GTSNPN, CDR2 SVGIG (reference sequence). CDR3 length: 14 amino acids. V lost 5 bases, J lost 6 bases, and 17 bases lay in between.

V usage is TRBV19 and J usage is TRBJ2-3; D gene ambiguous. The germline V gene encodes CDR1 LNHDA and CDR2 SQIVND (reference sequence). This CDR3 has 15 residues. V lost 1 base and J lost 5, with 13 bases in between. Here the CDR3 reads CASSIGPSGQDTQYF. For the CDR3, the DNA is TGTGCCAGTAGTATAGGGCCTTCCGGGCAAGATACGCAGTATTTT.

This clone appeared a single time. The chain carries TRBV9 and TRBJ2-5, with TRBD2 identical over 8 bases. The CDR3 spans 16 residues. V lost 0 bases and J lost 1; bases outside the gene matches: 5. Germline CDR1 is SGDLS and CDR2 is YYNGEE. Here the CDR3 DNA reads TGTGCCAGCAGCGTAGGAGCGGGGGCCATCCAAGAGACCCAGTACTTC. It encodes CASSVGAGAIQETQYF.

The CDR3: CASSYYDLGPYGYTF. The CDR3 nucleotides read TGTGCCAGCAGTTATTATGATCTGGGGCCCTATGGCTACACCTTC. The genes are TRBV6-2 or TRBV6-3 and TRBJ1-2; D possibly corresponds to TRBD1 (5 bases). The V and J ends lost 3 bases and 4 bases respectively, with 15 bases between them. Germline assignment: CDR1 MNHEY and CDR2 SVGEGT. CDR3 length: 15 residues.

This sequence joins TRBV5-1 and TRBJ2-6; D is uncertain. Germline V lookup: CDR1 SGHRS, CDR2 YFSETQ. The V and J ends lost 4 bases and 0 bases respectively, with 14 bases between them. The CDR3 runs to 17 residues. CDR3 sequence: CASSPQAGSSGANVLTF. CDR3 bases: TGCGCCAGCAGCCCCCAGGCAGGTAGCTCTGGGGCCAACGTCCTGACTTTC.

The gene calls are TRBV7-9 and TRBJ2-6; D may be TRBD2 (5 bases). Looked up from germline, CDR1 is SEHNR and CDR2 is FQNEAQ (reference sequence). The CDR3 contains 16 residues. V was cut by 5 bases and J by 4 bases, with 15 bases left in between. In DNA form, the CDR3 reads TGTGCCAGCAGCCTTTTTCGGGAATCAGGGGCCAACGTCCTGACTTTC. It is translated as CASSLFRESGANVLTF.

A single count supports this clone. The V call is TRBV27, the J call TRBJ2-7, with a possible D match to TRBD2 (5 bases). CDR1 is MNHEY, CDR2 SMNVEV, per germline (reference sequence). Deletions cut 6 bases from V and 3 bases from J, with 15 bases between. The CDR3 extends over 14 amino acids. The CDR3 nucleotides read TGTGCCAGCAGGGGAGTGGGTCTAGTCTACGAGCAGTACTTC. Protein: CASRGVGLVYEQYF.

This clone was seen a single time. V gene TRBV7-6 combines with J gene TRBJ2-5; the match to TRBD2 covers 7 bases. With 3 bases clipped from V and 4 bases from J, the junction kept 11 bases outside the gene matches. The V gene's germline CDR1 is SGHVS and CDR2 FNYEAQ. The CDR3 is 16 residues long. For the CDR3, the DNA is TGTGCCAGCAGCTTGGGGGGAACGGGGGGAGGAGAGACCCAGTACTTC. Translating it yields CASSLGGTGGGETQYF.

The chain links TRBV29-1 to TRBJ2-3; tentative D call: TRBD2 (6 bases). CDR1 is SQVTM and CDR2 is ANQGSEA in the germline V gene. The CDR3 has 14 amino acids. Trimming took off 8 bases at V and 0 bases at J, with 15 bases between the two ends. The CDR3: CSCPRAGSTDTQYF. Written as DNA, the CDR3 is TGCAGCTGCCCTAGGGCGGGGAGCACAGATACGCAGTATTTT.

The CDR3 protein is CASSSRMGRSPQETQYF. The CDR3 DNA sequence: TGTGCCAGCAGCTCGCGCATGGGCAGGTCCCCCCAAGAGACCCAGTACTTC. V usage is TRBV7-2 and J usage is TRBJ2-5; D is unresolved. V lost 4 bases and J 1 base, leaving 19 bases between the germline ends. The CDR3 loop spans 17 amino acids. Germline values: CDR1 SGHTA, CDR2 FQGNSA.

This chain joins TRBV11-3 and TRBJ1-1, with 10 bases fitting TRBD1. The CDR3 extends over 17 amino acids. The V and J ends lost 1 base and 3 bases, in that order; junction bases with no gene match: 8. Germline V CDR1 and CDR2: SGHNT, YENEEA. CDR3 sequence reads: CASSLVLTGGEDTEAFF. CDR3 DNA sequence: TGTGCCAGCAGCTTAGTCTTGACAGGGGGCGAGGACACTGAAGCTTTCTTT. The full variable domain, its missing parts supplied by reference TRBV11-3 and TRBJ1-1, is EAGVVQSPRYKIIEKKQPVAFWCNPISGHNTLYWYLQNLGQGPELLIRYENEEAVDDSQLPKDRFSAERLKGVDSTLKIQPAELGDSAVYLCASSLVLTGGEDTEAFFGQGTRLTVV.

V gene TRBV3-1 (or the pseudogene TRBV3-2) combines with J gene TRBJ2-5; D remains unclear. V lost 5 bases, J lost 2 bases, and 3 bases lay in between. In germline, CDR1 is LGHDT, CDR2 YNNKEL (reference sequence). This CDR3 is built from 11 residues. CDR3 sequence: CASSGQETQYF. For the CDR3, the DNA is TGTGCCAGCAGCGGGCAAGAGACCCAGTACTTC.

The chain carries TRBV2 and TRBJ1-2; TRBD1 aligns across 7 bases. V was pared by 6 bases and J by 8 bases, with 9 bases of the junction left unmatched. The V gene's germline CDR1 is SNHLY and CDR2 FYNNEI. The CDR3 consists of 13 residues. The CDR3 sequence: CASSRTGTEGYTF. The DNA for the CDR3 is TGTGCCAGCAGCCGGACCGGGACAGAAGGCTACACCTTC.

This chain's CDR3 is CASSTLGGNTEAFF. CDR3 DNA sequence: TGTGCCAGTAGTACCTTGGGGGGGAACACTGAAGCTTTCTTT. The J gene is TRBJ1-1, the V gene TRBV19; D is possibly TRBD1 (5 bases). Germline V CDR1 and CDR2: LNHDA, SQIVND (reference sequence). Trimming took off 4 bases at V and 1 base at J, with 10 bases between the two ends. This CDR3 contains 14 residues.

This clone was recorded only once. V and J are TRBV9 and TRBJ2-5; D tentatively reads TRBD1 or TRBD2 (5 bases each). V lost 0 bases to trimming and J lost 2 bases, with 11 bases between them. Germline values: CDR1 SGDLS, CDR2 YYNGEE. The CDR3 is 15 residues long. The CDR3 protein is CASSVEGTDQETQYF. The CDR3 bases are TGTGCCAGCAGCGTAGAAGGGACGGATCAAGAGACCCAGTACTTC.

V usage is TRBV19 and J usage is TRBJ1-5, with D tentatively TRBD1 (6 bases). V was shortened by 5 bases and J by 9 bases, with 29 bases between the two germline ends. CDR1 is LNHDA and CDR2 is SQIVND in the germline V gene (reference sequence). CDR3 length: 18 residues. DNA of the CDR3: TGTGCCAGTAGTTTAGGGCCTCTCAAAACAGGGAGACACACGCCCCAGCATTTT. Its protein product is CASSLGPLKTGRHTPQHF.

The V and J genes are TRBV5-1 and TRBJ2-7; either TRBD1 or TRBD2 may fit D (5 bases each). V shed 3 bases and J shed 2 bases, with 21 bases lying between them. CDR3 length equals 17 residues. Per the germline V gene, CDR1 is SGHRS and CDR2 is YFSETQ. The CDR3 sequence: CASSSKGFTGLTYEQYF. In DNA, the CDR3 is TGCGCCAGCAGCTCGAAGGGTTTTACGGGGCTGACCTACGAGCAGTACTTC.